The source of this TCR beta chain is a study of CD8+CD57+ T cells in acquired aplastic anemia. Study at large: On average, sorted CD4+ and CD8+ cells gave around 3 ug of DNA. General observations from the study: Overlap between patients and controls comprised just under 30 CD8+ CDR3 sequences. No significant patient-versus-control difference appeared in CD8+ Simpson's diversity.

As to this clonotype: The antigen is unknown.

V lost 5 bases to trimming and J lost 4 bases, with 15 bases between them. Germline CDR1 SGDLS, CDR2 YYNGEE. This CDR3 contains 14 residues. Genomic DNA, serving as template, underwent TCR beta VDJ and CDR3 profiling. One entry per CDR3 protein, called by TCRdb with MiXCR from the reads. The data contain 250,000 to 350,000 distinct CDR3 sequences, approximately 56% of them singletons. The sequence derives from a human donor with severe aplastic anemia or a healthy control (not recorded which). The genes are TRBV9 and TRBJ1-1; D possibly corresponds to TRBD1 (5 bases). The specimen sequenced was sorted CD4+, CD8+, or CD8+CD57+ T cells (not recorded which) from PBMCs. CDR3 nucleotides: TGTGCCAGCAGACCGACCGGCGGGGGCACTGAAGCTTTCTTT. Residues: CASRPTGGGTEAFF.